The 5 T cell receptor beta chains listed next were all sequenced from one sample in a study of CD8 T cells in ankylosing spondylitis. TCRdb recomputed calls from the 5' RACE reads with MiXCR, one row per CDR3 protein. The sample lists tens of thousands of distinct CDR3 sequences; about 7% were seen once. Sequencing used blood, either unsorted or a sorted T cell fraction (not recorded which). The receptor source for this set is a male donor with ankylosing spondylitis or in good health (not recorded which).

With regard to this clonotype: This could be a read error, since a much larger clone is one nucleotide away. In DNA, the CDR3 is TGTACCAGCAGCTTTGGTTCTCCGAATGAAAAACTGTTTTTT. Translating it yields CTSSFGSPNEKLFF. This rearrangement joins TRBV11-2 to TRBJ1-4; D ambiguous. There are 14 residues in the CDR3. The V gene's germline CDR1 is SGHAT and CDR2 FQNNGV.

The chain combines TRBV13 with TRBJ1-2; no clear D gene. Germline CDR1 reads PRHDT; CDR2 reads FYEKMQ (reference sequence). V was cut by 6 bases and J by 8 bases, with 19 bases left in between. The CDR3 has 14 residues. CDR3 protein: CASSLTAAQYGYTF. The CDR3 DNA reads TGTGCCAGCAGTCTTACAGCGGCTCAATACGGCTACACCTTC. The full variable domain, with the rest looked up from reference TRBV13 and TRBJ1-2, is AAGVIQSPRHLIKEKRETATLKCYPIPRHDTVYWYQQGPGQDPQFLISFYEKMQSDKGSIPDRFSAQQFSDYHSELNMSSLELGDSALYFCASSLTAAQYGYTFGSGTRLTVV.

This clonotype was seen more than once but under ten times. The rearrangement uses TRBV7-9 and TRBJ1-1, with D uncertain. The CDR3 has 12 amino acids. Germline CDR1 and CDR2: SEHNR and FQNEAQ (reference sequence). Trimming stripped 6 bases from V and 3 bases from J, with 8 bases between. The CDR3 here is CASSSQYTEAFF. CDR3 coding DNA: TGTGCCAGCAGTTCCCAGTACACTGAAGCTTTCTTT. Using reference TRBV7-9 and TRBJ1-1 for the parts outside the CDR3, the full variable domain is DTGVSQNPRHKITKRGQNVTFRCDPISEHNRLYWYRQTLGQGPEFLTYFQNEAQLEKSRLLSDRFSAERPKGSFSTLEIQRTEQGDSAMYLCASSSQYTEAFFGQGTRLTVV.

In this sample, this clonotype turned up many times. The chain joins TRBV2 to TRBJ2-6; possible D gene TRBD2, 5 bases. V lost 1 base and J lost 2, with 24 bases in between. Germline V CDR1 and CDR2: SNHLY, FYNNEI. The CDR3 contains 21 residues. CDR3 sequence reads: CASSEVGRDGVNFPGANVLTF. DNA of the CDR3: TGTGCCAGCAGTGAAGTCGGACGCGACGGGGTGAACTTCCCTGGGGCCAACGTCCTGACTTTC.

This clonotype showed up many times. The CDR3 reads CASRQGTSGAYNEQFF. The CDR3 DNA follows: TGTGCCAGCAGACAGGGGACTAGCGGGGCCTACAATGAGCAGTTCTTC. The chain employs TRBV28 and TRBJ2-1, with 13 bases fitting TRBD2. The CDR3 is 16 amino acids. V dropped 6 bases and J dropped 2; count of bases not matched to a gene: 4. Germline V CDR1 and CDR2: MDHEN, SYDVKM.